These 26 T cell receptor beta chains came from one sample sequenced in a study of cytomegalovirus exposure and HLA in healthy donors. The PCR ran on 60 Vbeta and 13 Jbeta primers. The protocol was immunoSEQ multiplex PCR, while the TCRdb copy is restricted to in-frame clones and leaves out a portion. The sample's table shows about 200,000 clones. Sequenced material: PBMCs. Every receptor here comes from a girl aged 2-10 years in good health and CMV-seropositive.

V and J are TRBV19 and TRBJ2-1, with D perhaps TRBD1 (6 bases). The CDR3 covers 16 residues. V lost 6 bases and J 5 bases, leaving 20 bases between the germline ends. Per the germline V gene, CDR1 is LNHDA and CDR2 is SQIVND (reference sequence). In nucleotides, the CDR3 is TGTGCCAGTAGCTCGACAGGCCGCACAATTAACAATGAGCAGTTCTTC. Its protein product is CASSSTGRTINNEQFF.

This chain connects TRBV9 to TRBJ2-3; 7 bases fit TRBD1. This CDR3 has 18 amino acids. With 4 bases clipped from V and 2 bases from J, the junction kept 16 bases outside the gene matches. CDR1 and CDR2 (germline): SGDLS, YYNGEE. CDR3 loop: CASSTPRDSPALTDTQYF. The DNA for the CDR3 is TGTGCCAGCAGCACGCCTCGGGACAGCCCGGCCCTCACAGATACGCAGTATTTT. The whole variable domain, remainder taken from reference TRBV9 and TRBJ2-3, is DSGVTQTPKHLITATGQRVTLRCSPRSGDLSVYWYQQSLDQGLQFLIQYYNGEERAKGNILERFSAQQFPDLHSELNLSSLELGDSALYFCASSTPRDSPALTDTQYFGPGTRLTVL.

V usage is TRBV5-4 and J usage is TRBJ2-5, with TRBD2 matching over 7 bases. The length of the CDR3 is 16 residues. V shed 4 bases, J shed 0 bases, and the junction held 9 bases outside the gene matches. CDR1 is SGHNT and CDR2 is YYREEE in the germline V gene (reference sequence). CDR3 in amino acids: CASSREASGDQETQYF. CDR3 DNA: TGTGCCAGCAGCCGTGAGGCTAGCGGAGACCAAGAGACCCAGTACTTC.

The chain recombines TRBV27 with TRBJ1-5, with D possibly matching TRBD1 (5 bases). In germline, CDR1 is MNHEY, CDR2 SMNVEV (reference sequence). The CDR3 contains 14 residues. V gave up 7 bases and J gave up 3 bases, with 13 bases separating them. The CDR3 region is CASTWAGNNQPQHF. CDR3 nucleotide sequence: TGTGCCAGCACCTGGGCAGGGAACAATCAGCCCCAGCATTTT.

The V call is TRBV5-6, the J call TRBJ1-2; TRBD1 aligns across 10 bases. This CDR3 is 18 amino acids long. The ends lost 4 bases at V and 6 bases at J; junction bases unmatched: 18. Germline V gene data show CDR1 as SGHDT and CDR2 as YYEEEE. CDR3 amino acids: CASSPGLGQGLLWDGYTF. The CDR3 DNA sequence: TGTGCCAGCAGCCCTGGGTTGGGACAGGGGCTCTTATGGGATGGCTACACCTTC.

The genes are TRBV27 and TRBJ1-1, with D perhaps matching TRBD1 (5 bases). Per the germline V gene, CDR1 is MNHEY and CDR2 is SMNVEV (reference sequence). V was clipped by 3 bases and J by 7 bases, with 15 bases between them. The CDR3 is made up of 14 amino acids. The CDR3 DNA reads TGTGCCAGCAGTTTGATGGCAGGGAATGTTGAAGCTTTCTTT. It encodes CASSLMAGNVEAFF.

The chain links TRBV27 to TRBJ2-5, with 8 bases aligning to TRBD1. Germline V lookup: CDR1 MNHEY, CDR2 SMNVEV (reference sequence). After removal of 2 bases from V and 5 bases from J, the junction contained 7 bases not matched to a gene. CDR3 length equals 15 residues. The CDR3 coding sequence is TGTGCCAGCAGTTTAGGGGGGACAGGCGGGGAGACCCAGTACTTC. It is translated as CASSLGGTGGETQYF.

The V gene is TRBV5-1, the J gene TRBJ2-2, with a tentative D call TRBD1 (5 bases). Trimming took 2 bases from V and 9 from J, leaving 8 bases between them. The CDR3 has 12 residues. The germline V gene has CDR1 SGHRS and CDR2 YFSETQ. CDR3 region: CASSLGDRELFF. In nucleotides, the CDR3 is TGCGCCAGCAGCTTAGGGGATAGGGAGCTGTTTTTT.

This chain uses TRBV5-1 with TRBJ2-7, with D hard to call. Germline-derived CDR1 and CDR2 are SGHRS and YFSETQ. The CDR3 has 15 residues. Trimming removed 1 base at V and 6 bases at J, with 17 bases between. CDR3 sequence: CASSLNGGRQGEQYF. As DNA, the CDR3 is TGCGCCAGCAGCTTGAATGGTGGGCGACAAGGCGAGCAGTACTTC.

This chain joins TRBV28 and TRBJ2-4, with TRBD1 matching 7 bases. CDR1 MDHEN and CDR2 SYDVKM come from the germline V gene. CDR3 length: 18 residues. With V trimmed by 2 bases and J by 0 bases, 10 bases remained unmatched. The CDR3 DNA reads TGTGCCAGCAGTTTAAGGACAGGCCAAATACTAGCCAAAAACATTCAGTACTTC. This translates into CASSLRTGQILAKNIQYF.

The chain combines TRBV7-9 with TRBJ2-6; D is perhaps TRBD1 (6 bases). The germline CDR1 and CDR2 sequences are SEHNR and FQNEAQ (reference sequence). Trimming took off 5 bases at V and 0 bases at J, with 11 bases between the two ends. This CDR3 region has 16 residues. Here the CDR3 reads CASSVLGGSGANVLTF. Written as DNA, the CDR3 is TGTGCCAGCAGCGTGCTAGGGGGCTCTGGGGCCAACGTCCTGACTTTC.

The chain links TRBV6-5 to TRBJ1-1; the D is unclear. Trimming cost V 0 bases and J 6 bases, with 11 bases left between them. Germline V gene sequence: CDR1 MNHEY, CDR2 SVGAGI. The CDR3 runs to 14 residues. CDR3 in DNA: TGTGCCAGCAGTTACTCGAGAGTCACTCCTGAAGCTTTCTTT. Its protein product is CASSYSRVTPEAFF.

This chain links TRBV18 with TRBJ1-2; weak D call: TRBD1 (5 bases). The CDR3 is 14 amino acids. Germline lookup yields CDR1 KGHSH and CDR2 LQKENI. The V gene lost 4 bases and the J gene lost 4 bases, with 13 bases spanning the gap. CDR3 in DNA: TGTGCCAGCTCACTGGACACTGCATTCTATGGCTACACCTTC. Encoded protein: CASSLDTAFYGYTF.

The rearrangement joins TRBV27 to TRBJ2-7; 11 positions match TRBD2. Germline assignment: CDR1 MNHEY and CDR2 SMNVEV (reference sequence). V shed 2 bases and J 2 bases; nucleotides not matched to a gene: 5. This CDR3 has 16 amino acids. The DNA for the CDR3 is TGTGCCAGCAGTTTAAACGGACTAGCGGGTACCTACGAGCAGTACTTC. It translates to CASSLNGLAGTYEQYF.

The chain recombines TRBV30 with TRBJ2-7; 15 bases fit TRBD2. The trim removed 3 bases at V and 1 base at J, leaving 1 base unmatched. Germline assignment: CDR1 GTSNPN and CDR2 SVGIG (reference sequence). This CDR3 is 15 amino acids long. CDR3 sequence reads: CAWRGLAGGSYEQYF. In DNA, the CDR3 is TGTGCCTGGAGGGGACTAGCGGGAGGTTCCTACGAGCAGTACTTC.

J is TRBJ2-7 and V is TRBV7-9, with 8 bases aligning to TRBD1. The CDR3 spans 14 residues. Trimming took 4 bases from V and 3 from J; bases not matched to a gene: 5. Germline V gene data show CDR1 as SEHNR and CDR2 as FQNEAQ (reference sequence). The CDR3 DNA reads TGTGCCAGCAGCTCCGGGACAGGTATCTACGAGCAGTACTTC. Protein: CASSSGTGIYEQYF.

V gene TRBV11-2 combines with J gene TRBJ1-4; D is possibly TRBD1 (5 bases). Germline CDR1 reads SGHAT; CDR2 reads FQNNGV. The length of the CDR3 is 18 residues. V was pared by 5 bases and J by 6 bases, with 25 bases between. As DNA, the CDR3 is TGTGCCAGCAGCCCCCGACCCCTCACAGGCTCTTGGGATGAAAAACTGTTTTTT. Translation gives CASSPRPLTGSWDEKLFF.

This CDR3 is CASSPGNRETQYF. The CDR3 DNA follows: TGTGCCAGCAGCCCGGGAAACCGGGAGACCCAGTACTTC. The chain couples TRBV7-6 to TRBJ2-5; D possibly corresponds to TRBD2 (5 bases). Looked up from germline, CDR1 is SGHVS and CDR2 is FNYEAQ. The CDR3 sequence is 13 residues long. The V and J ends lost 5 bases and 5 bases respectively, with 12 bases between them.

The rearrangement links TRBV28 to TRBJ2-5; D is uncertain. With the DNA end fitting TRBJ2-7 better, the J assignment may be wrong. Germline CDR1 reads MDHEN; CDR2 reads SYDVKM. The CDR3 consists of 15 residues. This CDR3 is CASSLYRRLVYEQYF. The DNA for the CDR3 is TGTGCCAGCAGTTTATACCGCCGGCTAGTCTACGAGCAGTACTTC.

The chain links TRBV4-1 to TRBJ2-2; tentatively, D is TRBD1 (6 bases). The germline V gene has CDR1 MGHRA and CDR2 YSYEKL. Deletions cut 2 bases from V and 7 bases from J, with 17 bases between. The CDR3 sequence is 16 residues long. The CDR3 loop reads CASSQKERTGYGELFF. CDR3 bases: TGCGCCAGCAGCCAAAAAGAACGAACAGGGTACGGGGAGCTGTTTTTT.

V is TRBV2 and J is TRBJ1-1; no clear D gene. V dropped 4 bases and J dropped 0 bases, with 6 bases sitting between them. There are 13 residues in the CDR3. Per the germline V gene, CDR1 is SNHLY and CDR2 is FYNNEI. The CDR3, as DNA: TGTGCCAGCAGTGCGGGAATGAACACTGAAGCTTTCTTT. As protein: CASSAGMNTEAFF.

The rearrangement joins TRBV6-5 to TRBJ1-5; 7 bases line up with TRBD1. The CDR3 is made up of 15 amino acids. The J segment lost 1 base and the V segment lost 0 bases, leaving 0 bases of the junction unmatched. Germline assignment: CDR1 MNHEY and CDR2 SVGAGI. In DNA form, the CDR3 reads TGTGCCAGCAGTTACTCAGGGGGCAGCAATCAGCCCCAGCATTTT. It yields the protein CASSYSGGSNQPQHF.

The rearrangement joins TRBV2 to TRBJ2-1; D is perhaps TRBD2 (6 bases). The germline CDR1 and CDR2 sequences are SNHLY and FYNNEI. V lost 6 bases and J 4 bases, leaving 19 bases between the germline ends. The CDR3 loop spans 16 amino acids. CDR3 DNA sequence: TGTGCCAGCAGCCGCTCTTGGAGGGGCGGGTACAATGAGCAGTTCTTC. This gives the protein CASSRSWRGGYNEQFF.

A remark on this clone: The junction and the germline gene differ at one end; a read error may be behind it. V usage is TRBV5-6 and J usage is TRBJ2-5; 9 bases are a match to TRBD2. The CDR3 is 14 residues long. Germline V gene data show CDR1 as SGHDT and CDR2 as YYEEEE. The CDR3, as DNA: TGTGCCAGCAGCTGGGGGGCTAGCGGGGCCGACGGGGACTTC. This encodes CASSWGASGADGDF.

The V call is TRBV7-2, the J call TRBJ2-1, with TRBD2 as a possible D gene (6 bases). Per germline, CDR1 SGHTA and CDR2 FQGNSA. V dropped 0 bases and J dropped 2 bases, with 14 bases sitting between them. This CDR3 has 17 residues. This CDR3 reads CASSLALGGVTYNEQFF. The CDR3 bases are TGTGCCAGCAGCTTAGCGCTGGGCGGGGTTACCTACAATGAGCAGTTCTTC.

The chain links TRBV5-1 to TRBJ2-7; maybe TRBD2 (5 bases). This CDR3 is built from 17 residues. CDR1 and CDR2 from the germline V gene are SGHRS and YFSETQ. V lost 4 bases to trimming and J lost 0 bases, with 20 bases between them. The CDR3 sequence is CASSPGDGLASSYEQYF. The DNA for the CDR3 is TGCGCCAGCAGCCCCGGGGATGGGCTAGCAAGCTCCTACGAGCAGTACTTC.